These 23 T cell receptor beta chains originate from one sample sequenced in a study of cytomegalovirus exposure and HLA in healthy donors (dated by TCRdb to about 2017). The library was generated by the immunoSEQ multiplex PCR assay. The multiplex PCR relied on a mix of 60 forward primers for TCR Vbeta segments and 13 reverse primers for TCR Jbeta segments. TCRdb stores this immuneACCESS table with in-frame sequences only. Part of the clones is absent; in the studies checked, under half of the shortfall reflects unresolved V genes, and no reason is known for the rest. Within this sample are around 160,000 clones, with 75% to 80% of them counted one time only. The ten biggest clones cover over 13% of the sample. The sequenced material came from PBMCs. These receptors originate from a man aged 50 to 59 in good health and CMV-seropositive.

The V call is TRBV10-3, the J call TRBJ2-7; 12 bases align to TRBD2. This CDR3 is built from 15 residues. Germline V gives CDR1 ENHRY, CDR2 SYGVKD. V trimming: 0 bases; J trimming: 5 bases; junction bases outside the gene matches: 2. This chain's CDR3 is CAISESTSGGHEQYV. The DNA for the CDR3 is TGTGCCATCAGTGAGTCGACTAGCGGGGGCCACGAGCAGTACGTC.

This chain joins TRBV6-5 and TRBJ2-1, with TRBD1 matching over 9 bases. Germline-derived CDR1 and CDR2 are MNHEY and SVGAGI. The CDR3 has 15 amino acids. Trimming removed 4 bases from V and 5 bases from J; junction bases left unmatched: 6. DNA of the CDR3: TGTGCCAGCAGTTCTGGGACAGGGAACGACAATGAGCAGTTCTTC. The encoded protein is CASSSGTGNDNEQFF.

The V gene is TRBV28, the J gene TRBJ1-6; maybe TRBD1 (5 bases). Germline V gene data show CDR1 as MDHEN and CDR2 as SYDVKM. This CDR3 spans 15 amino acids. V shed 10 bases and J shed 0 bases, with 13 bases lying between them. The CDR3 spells CATRGWSSYNSPLHF. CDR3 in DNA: TGTGCCACCCGGGGGTGGAGCTCCTATAATTCACCCCTCCACTTT.

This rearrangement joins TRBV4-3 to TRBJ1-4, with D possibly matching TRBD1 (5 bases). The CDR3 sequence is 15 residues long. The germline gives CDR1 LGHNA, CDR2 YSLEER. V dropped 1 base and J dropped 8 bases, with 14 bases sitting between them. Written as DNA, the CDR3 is TGCGCCAGCAGCCAAGGCCGGGGGGGGGACGAAAAACTGTTTTTT. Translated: CASSQGRGGDEKLFF.

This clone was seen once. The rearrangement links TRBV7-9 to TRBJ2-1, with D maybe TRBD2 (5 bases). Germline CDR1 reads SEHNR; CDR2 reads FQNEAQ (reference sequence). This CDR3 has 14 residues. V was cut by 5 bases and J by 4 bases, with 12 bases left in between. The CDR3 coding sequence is TGTGCCAGCAGCGCCACGAGGGAGTACAATGAGCAGTTCTTC. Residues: CASSATREYNEQFF.

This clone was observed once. The CDR3 DNA is TGTGCCAGCTCACCTTCAGGGGCCCTGAACACTGAAGCTTTCTTT. Amino acids: CASSPSGALNTEAFF. This chain joins TRBV18 and TRBJ1-1; a weak D match, TRBD1 (6 bases). This CDR3 is 15 amino acids long. Trimming took 3 bases from V and 0 from J, leaving 11 bases between them. CDR1 KGHSH and CDR2 LQKENI come from the germline V gene.

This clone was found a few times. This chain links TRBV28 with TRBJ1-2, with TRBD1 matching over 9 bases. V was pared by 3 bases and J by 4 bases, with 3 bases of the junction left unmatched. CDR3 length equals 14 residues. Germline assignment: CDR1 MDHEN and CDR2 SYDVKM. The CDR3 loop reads CASSLTGGSYGYTF. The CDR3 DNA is TGTGCCAGCAGTTTGACAGGGGGGTCCTATGGCTACACCTTC.

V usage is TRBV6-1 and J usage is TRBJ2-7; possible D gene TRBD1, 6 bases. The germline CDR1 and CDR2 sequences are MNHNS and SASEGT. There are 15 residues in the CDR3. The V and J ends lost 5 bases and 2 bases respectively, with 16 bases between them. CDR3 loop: CASSPPGTLAYEQYF. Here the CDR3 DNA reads TGTGCCAGCAGTCCTCCCGGGACATTAGCCTACGAGCAGTACTTC.

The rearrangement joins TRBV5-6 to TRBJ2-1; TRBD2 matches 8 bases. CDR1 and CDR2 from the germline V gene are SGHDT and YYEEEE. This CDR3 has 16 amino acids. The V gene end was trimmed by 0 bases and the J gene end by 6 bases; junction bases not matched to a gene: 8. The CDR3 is CASSLGSLAGGNEQFF. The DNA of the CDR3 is TGTGCCAGCAGCTTGGGAAGTTTGGCGGGGGGCAATGAGCAGTTCTTC.

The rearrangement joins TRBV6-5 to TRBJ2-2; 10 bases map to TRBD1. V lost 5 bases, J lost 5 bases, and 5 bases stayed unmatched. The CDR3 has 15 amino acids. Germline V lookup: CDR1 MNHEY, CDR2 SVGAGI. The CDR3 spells CASSQGQGWTGELFF. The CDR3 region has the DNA TGTGCCAGCAGTCAGGGACAGGGGTGGACCGGGGAGCTGTTTTTT.

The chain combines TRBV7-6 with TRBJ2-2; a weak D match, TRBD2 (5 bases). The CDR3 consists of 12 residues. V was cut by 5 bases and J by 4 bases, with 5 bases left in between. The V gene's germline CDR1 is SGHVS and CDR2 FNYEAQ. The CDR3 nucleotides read TGTGCCAGCAGCCGGGGCACCGGGGAGCTGTTTTTT. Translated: CASSRGTGELFF.

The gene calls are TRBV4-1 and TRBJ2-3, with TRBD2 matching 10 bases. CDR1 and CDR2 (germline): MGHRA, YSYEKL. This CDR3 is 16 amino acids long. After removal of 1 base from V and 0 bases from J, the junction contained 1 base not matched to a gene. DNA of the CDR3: TGCGCCAGCAGCCAAGGTAGCGGGGGGAGCACAGATACGCAGTATTTT. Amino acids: CASSQGSGGSTDTQYF.

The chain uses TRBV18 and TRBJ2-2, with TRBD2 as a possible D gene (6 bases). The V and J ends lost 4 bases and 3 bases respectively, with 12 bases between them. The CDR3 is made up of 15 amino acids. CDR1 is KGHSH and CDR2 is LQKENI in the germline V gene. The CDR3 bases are TGTGCCAGCTCACTCAACACGGGGGACACCGGGGAGCTGTTTTTT. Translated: CASSLNTGDTGELFF.

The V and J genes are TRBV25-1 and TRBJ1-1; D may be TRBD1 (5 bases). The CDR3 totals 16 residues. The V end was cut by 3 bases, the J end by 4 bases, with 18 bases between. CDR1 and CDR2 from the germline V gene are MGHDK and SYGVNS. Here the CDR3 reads CASSEDILPRSTEAFF. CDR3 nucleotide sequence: TGTGCCAGCAGTGAGGACATTCTTCCTCGGAGCACTGAAGCTTTCTTT. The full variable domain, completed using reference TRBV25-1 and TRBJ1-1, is EADIYQTPRYLVIGTGKKITLECSQTMGHDKMYWYQQDPGMELHLIHYSYGVNSTEKGDLSSESTVSRIRTEHFPLTLESARPSHTSQYLCASSEDILPRSTEAFFGQGTRLTVV.

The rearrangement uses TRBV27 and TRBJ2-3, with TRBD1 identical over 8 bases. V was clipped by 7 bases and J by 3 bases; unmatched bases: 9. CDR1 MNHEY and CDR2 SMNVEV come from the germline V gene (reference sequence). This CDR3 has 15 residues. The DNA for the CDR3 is TGTGCCAGCACCTTAAGGACAGGGTCAACAGATACGCAGTATTTT. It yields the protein CASTLRTGSTDTQYF.

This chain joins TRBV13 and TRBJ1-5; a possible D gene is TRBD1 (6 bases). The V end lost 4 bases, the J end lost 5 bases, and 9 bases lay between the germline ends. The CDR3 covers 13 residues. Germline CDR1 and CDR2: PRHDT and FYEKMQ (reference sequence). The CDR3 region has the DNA TGTGCCAGCAGCTCGGCAGGGGATCAGCCCCAGCATTTT. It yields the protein CASSSAGDQPQHF.

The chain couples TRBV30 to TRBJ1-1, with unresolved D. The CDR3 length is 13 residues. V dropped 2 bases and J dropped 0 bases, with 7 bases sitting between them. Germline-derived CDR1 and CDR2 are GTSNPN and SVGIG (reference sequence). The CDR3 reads CAWSLLMNTEAFF. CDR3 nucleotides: TGTGCCTGGAGTCTCCTTATGAACACTGAAGCTTTCTTT.

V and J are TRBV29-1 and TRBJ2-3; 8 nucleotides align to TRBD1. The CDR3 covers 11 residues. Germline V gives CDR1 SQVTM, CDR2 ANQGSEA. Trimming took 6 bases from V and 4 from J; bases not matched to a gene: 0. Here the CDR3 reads CSVQGADTQYF. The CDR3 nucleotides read TGCAGCGTACAGGGGGCAGATACGCAGTATTTT.

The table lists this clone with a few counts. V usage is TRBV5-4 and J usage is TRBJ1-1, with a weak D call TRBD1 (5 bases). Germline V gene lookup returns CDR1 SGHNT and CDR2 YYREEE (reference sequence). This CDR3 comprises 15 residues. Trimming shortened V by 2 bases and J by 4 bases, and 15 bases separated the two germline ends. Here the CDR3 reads CASSFYVQAVTEAFF. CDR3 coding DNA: TGTGCCAGCAGCTTTTACGTACAGGCTGTCACTGAAGCTTTCTTT.

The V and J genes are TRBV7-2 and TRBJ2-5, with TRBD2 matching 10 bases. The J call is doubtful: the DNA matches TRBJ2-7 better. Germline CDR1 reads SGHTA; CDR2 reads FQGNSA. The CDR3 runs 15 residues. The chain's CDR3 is CASSASGGISYEQYF. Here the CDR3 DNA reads TGTGCCAGCAGCGCTAGCGGGGGTATCTCCTACGAGCAGTACTTC.

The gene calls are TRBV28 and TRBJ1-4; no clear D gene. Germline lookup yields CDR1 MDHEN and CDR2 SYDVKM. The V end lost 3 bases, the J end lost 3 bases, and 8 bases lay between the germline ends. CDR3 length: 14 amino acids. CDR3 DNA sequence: TGTGCCAGCAGTTTTGCGGCCTCTAATGAAAAACTGTTTTTT. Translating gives CASSFAASNEKLFF.

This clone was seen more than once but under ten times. The CDR3 reads CASTPRYIGYGYTF. DNA of the CDR3: TGTGCCAGCACTCCCCGGTATATTGGCTATGGCTACACCTTC. The rearrangement joins TRBV5-6 to TRBJ1-2; D unclear. The CDR3 length is 14 residues. Germline V CDR1 and CDR2: SGHDT, YYEEEE. Trimming shortened V by 6 bases and J by 4 bases, and 16 bases separated the two germline ends.

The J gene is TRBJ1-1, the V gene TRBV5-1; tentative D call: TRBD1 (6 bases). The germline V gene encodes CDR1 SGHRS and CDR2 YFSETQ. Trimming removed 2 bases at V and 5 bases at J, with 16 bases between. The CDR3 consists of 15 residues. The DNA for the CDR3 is TGCGCCAGCAGCTTACCGTTTGAAGGGGGTACTGAAGCTTTCTTT. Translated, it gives CASSLPFEGGTEAFF.